The following is a T cell receptor (beta chain) sequence with its context. Its specificity is not known. The data belong to a study of shared clonotypes between healthy human individuals. For the study at large: Used for every donor were three CD4 naive, three CD4 memory, two CD8 naive and one CD8 memory plate.

The study, taken as a whole, reports: Non-shared clonotypes had lower generation probabilities than those shared by all four donors.

CDR3 length equals 16 residues. Germline CDR1 SGHVS, CDR2 FNYEAQ. The V and J ends lost 5 bases and 3 bases, in that order; junction bases with no gene match: 9. The method was immunoSEQ multiplex PCR; TCRdb's version includes in-frame clones alone and lacks a portion of them. This sample yields a few hundred thousand clones, of which 96% are seen a single time; 0.32% belongs to the top ten. Sequencing was done on a sample of memory CD8+ T cells sorted from blood. As to subset: CD45RO+ cells pooled with CCR7-negative TemRA cells. The rearrangement uses TRBV7-6 and TRBJ2-7, with TRBD2 matching 11 bases. The TCR sequence derives from a man younger than 45 in good health. CDR3: CASSPQVGTSGYEQYF. The CDR3 bases are TGTGCCAGCAGCCCCCAGGTGGGGACTAGCGGCTACGAGCAGTACTTC.